This T cell receptor (beta chain) derives from a study of blood T cell repertoires in COVID-19. Overall study context: Some COVID-19 samples were acute and others convalescent; all came from the United States, Italy and Spain.

V gave up 5 bases and J gave up 4 bases; unmatched junction bases: 5. Germline V gives CDR1 SGHRS, CDR2 YFSETQ. The CDR3 length is 14 residues. Method: immunoSEQ multiplex PCR; TCRdb's copy keeps in-frame clones and lacks some. The repertoire has 60,000 or so clones, roughly four fifths of them found once; the top ten carry roughly 3.5%. The sequence was obtained from a man in his fifties or sixties with acute or convalescent COVID-19. The sample was peripheral blood. The V gene is TRBV5-1, the J gene TRBJ1-4, with 7 positions matching TRBD1. CDR3 nucleotide sequence: TGCGCCAGCAGGAGACAGGGCCTTAATGAAAAACTGTTTTTT. It specifies CASRRQGLNEKLFF.